This TCR beta chain was profiled in a study of T cells in Graves' hyperthyroidism and ophthalmopathy. Study context: Initial diagnosis, before any treatment, was when peripheral blood was collected.

The CDR3 consists of 15 residues. Germline CDR1 and CDR2: SGHAT and FQNNGV. Trimming cost V 0 bases and J 4 bases, with 7 bases left between them. This clonotype was seen ten or more times. Researchers took RNA transcripts and amplified the TCR beta CDR3 regions from them. The primer set for the first-round RT-PCR of the TCR CDR3 was HTBI. A single record per CDR3 protein comes from TCRdb applying MiXCR to the multiplex PCR reads. Altogether 550,000 to 650,000 distinct CDR3 sequences are present, about 15% being singletons, with the ten largest covering almost 6%. The TCR originated in a woman in her twenties or thirties with Graves' hyperthyroidism that later progressed to Graves' ophthalmopathy. Sequencing was done on a sample of blood. V usage is TRBV11-2 and J usage is TRBJ1-6, with TRBD1 as a possible D gene (6 bases). Written as DNA, the CDR3 is TGTGCCAGCAGCTTAGATCAGGGGTATAATTCACCCCTCCACTTT. As protein: CASSLDQGYNSPLHF.